This T cell receptor (beta chain) was recorded in a study of T cells after yellow fever vaccination. Study-level results: Post-booster reappearance was seen for most primary-vaccination clones (about 95% CD4, around 89% CD8). A weaker but faster secondary response was observed, peaking on day 5 versus 15.

A process of 5'RACE template switching, which added a universal primer site and UMIs, was used to make TCR cDNA. TCRdb re-analysed the 5' RACE reads in MiXCR, keeping a single row per CDR3 protein. Here the sample spans approximately 260,000 distinct CDR3 sequences, over 10% being singletons. In this sample, this clonotype turned up a few times. Antigen: not known. The source is a man aged 30 to 45 who received the YFV17D yellow fever vaccine. This specimen consisted of CD4+ T cells sorted from PBMCs, obtained 45 days after the yellow fever booster vaccination.

CDR3: CASSLGAGVDTGELFF. The CDR3 coding sequence is TGCGCCAGCAGCCTAGGGGCGGGAGTGGATACCGGGGAGCTGTTTTTT. The chain employs TRBV5-1 and TRBJ2-2; 7 nucleotides agree with TRBD2. CDR3 size: 16 residues. J was trimmed by 5 bases and V by 4 bases; bases with no gene match: 11. Looked up from germline, CDR1 is SGHRS and CDR2 is YFSETQ.